This TCR beta chain was identified in a study of blood T cell repertoires in COVID-19 (dated by TCRdb to the early 2020s). The study in broad terms: Collaborator samples came from the United States, Italy and Spain and covered acute and convalescent phases of COVID-19. Where available, HLA class I and class II types were obtained from metadata supplied by the sample provider rather than from assay-based typing. Subjects who had been exposed to COVID-19, were actively infected with it, or had recovered from it provided the deeply sampled blood TCRbeta repertoires that made up the dataset. The repertoires were made available in a free public database intended to serve as a resource for research on the immune response to SARS-CoV-2. The prospective study material was composed of cDNA or gDNA derived from T cells, B-cell-depleted T cells, or PBMCs. Samples were obtained from the ongoing ImmuneRACE study (first 160 participants) and from 1,254 subjects provided by 6 global collaborators. The sample metadata nearly always contained a de-identified subject ID, COVID-19 status, age in years and sex. Points the paper makes about the study in general: How much clinical and demographic metadata was included differed by source and by participant, and the metadata was provided uncurated.

Concerning this clone itself: Its antigen has not been determined. Base qualities are not provided; no much larger clone lies one nucleotide away.

CDR1 and CDR2 (SGHRS, YFSETQ) derive from the germline V gene. V and J lose 4 bases and 0 bases, and a span of 15 bases separates them. Spanning cysteine to phenylalanine, the CDR3 consists of 16 amino acids. The CDR3 DNA has 48 bases and is translated from base 1. Whole blood was collected in K2EDTA tubes by collaborating institutions according to the institutions' own protocols. For TCRbeta analysis, collaborators shipped samples in one of three forms: frozen whole blood, isolated PBMCs, or DNA extracted from either of those sample types. TCRbeta CDR3 regions were amplified from genomic DNA using the immunoSEQ Assay, a bias-controlled multiplex PCR. In the source study's methods: Within the assay, amplification of reference gene primers was used to estimate how many nucleated cells each sample contained. Sequence reads were collapsed and filtered to measure the absolute abundance of every unique TCRbeta CDR3 rearrangement. For each sample, productive Simpson clonality was calculated by taking the square root of Simpson's diversity index across productive rearrangements. This immuneACCESS table, as held by TCRdb, lists in-frame sequences with V and J called but not all clones. Of the missing ones, under half trace to an unresolved V gene in checked studies; the others have no known cause. From that table come the V and J calls and clone size; the DNA was used to work out D and trimming. Recorded for this sample are 80,000 to 100,000 clones; 80% to 90% of them occurred a single time. The top ten hold 15% to 20% of the sample.

Recombination joined TRBV5-1 with TRBJ2-3; possibly the D gene is TRBD2, per 6 matching bases. This TCR was recovered from a woman older than 75 with acute or convalescent COVID-19. Sequenced material: peripheral blood. The CDR3 is CASSGGSAASTDTQYF. The nucleotide sequence reads TGCGCCAGCAGCGGAGGGTCGGCGGCAAGCACAGATACGCAGTATTTT.